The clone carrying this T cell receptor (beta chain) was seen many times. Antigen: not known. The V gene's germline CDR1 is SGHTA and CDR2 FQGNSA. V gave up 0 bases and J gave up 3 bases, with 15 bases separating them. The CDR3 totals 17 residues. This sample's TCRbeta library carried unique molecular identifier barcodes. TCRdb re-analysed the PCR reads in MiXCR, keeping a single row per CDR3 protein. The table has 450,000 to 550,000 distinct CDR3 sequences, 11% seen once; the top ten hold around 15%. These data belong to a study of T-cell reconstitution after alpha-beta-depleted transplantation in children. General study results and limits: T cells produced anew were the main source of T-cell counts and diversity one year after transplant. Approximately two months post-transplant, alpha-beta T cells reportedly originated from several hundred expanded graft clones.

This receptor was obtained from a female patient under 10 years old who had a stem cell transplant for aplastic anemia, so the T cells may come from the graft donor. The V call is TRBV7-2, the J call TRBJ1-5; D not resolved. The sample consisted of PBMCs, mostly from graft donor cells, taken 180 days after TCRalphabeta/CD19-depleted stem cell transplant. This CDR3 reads CASSLATRSVLNQPQHF. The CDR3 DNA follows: TGTGCCAGCAGCTTAGCGACCAGGTCCGTCCTCAATCAGCCCCAGCATTTT.